The next 24 T cell receptor beta chains were all read from a single sample in a study of neurological immune-mediated disorders. TCRdb used MiXCR to reprocess the 5' RACE reads, holding one entry per CDR3 protein. The sample carries under 40,000 distinct CDR3 sequences, approximately 7.2% recorded once. The source material was CD4+ T cells from blood. The receptors were gathered from a man over 45 in good health.

This clonotype was seen ten or more times. The chain is built from TRBV6-2 or TRBV6-3 and TRBJ2-4, with D maybe TRBD2 (6 bases). CDR1 MNHEY and CDR2 SVGEGT come from the germline V gene. The CDR3 length is 17 residues. V lost 5 bases, J lost 2 bases, and 19 bases lay in between. CDR3 amino acids: CASSPTLGTATKNIQYF. The DNA of the CDR3 is TGTGCCAGCAGTCCCACCCTCGGGACTGCCACCAAAAACATTCAGTACTTC.

This clonotype has ten or more counts. The CDR3 DNA is TGCGCCAGCAGCCCGGGACAGCTCCGGGAGACCCAGTACTTC. Protein product: CASSPGQLRETQYF. The rearrangement uses TRBV5-1 and TRBJ2-5, with TRBD1 matching 7 bases. Trimming took 4 bases from V and 5 from J; bases not matched to a gene: 8. Germline V lookup: CDR1 SGHRS, CDR2 YFSETQ. The CDR3 is 14 residues long.

At least ten counts were recorded for this clonotype. The rearrangement joins TRBV29-1 to TRBJ2-3; TRBD2 aligns across 7 bases. Germline loops: CDR1 SQVTM, CDR2 ANQGSEA. The CDR3 has 16 amino acids. Losses at the gene ends were 8 bases for V and 0 bases for J; bases not matched to a gene: 14. CDR3 sequence reads: CSFRGGGARSTDTQYF. The CDR3 DNA reads TGCAGCTTTCGCGGGGGAGGGGCCAGGAGCACAGATACGCAGTATTTT.

This clonotype was observed many times. The CDR3 protein is CSARDGRGRETQYF. The CDR3 DNA is TGCAGTGCTAGAGATGGGAGGGGCCGAGAGACCCAGTACTTC. V gene TRBV20-1 combines with J gene TRBJ2-5; 7 positions match TRBD2. Germline CDR1 and CDR2: DFQATT and SNEGSKA (reference sequence). Trimming cost V 0 bases and J 4 bases; bases outside gene matches: 5. The CDR3 extends over 14 amino acids.

This clonotype was detected ten times or more. The chain combines TRBV5-1 with TRBJ2-5; the D is unclear. The CDR3 totals 12 residues. Germline loops: CDR1 SGHRS, CDR2 YFSETQ. Trimming took off 5 bases at V and 2 bases at J, with 7 bases between the two ends. CDR3 sequence reads: CASRAPQETQYF. In DNA form, the CDR3 reads TGCGCCAGCAGAGCGCCTCAAGAGACCCAGTACTTC.

For the CDR3, the DNA is TGTGCCAGCAGTTTAAGGACAGGGCCGGGCACTGAAGCTTTCTTT. Amino acids: CASSLRTGPGTEAFF. This chain links TRBV12-3 or TRBV12-4 with TRBJ1-1; 8 nucleotides line up with TRBD1. The CDR3 is 15 amino acids. The junction had 6 bases not matched to a gene; V was cut back by 2 bases and J by 4 bases.

This clonotype was observed many times. V usage is TRBV5-1 and J usage is TRBJ2-3; TRBD1 aligns across 9 bases. Trimming took 0 bases from V and 1 from J; bases not matched to a gene: 0. Germline V gene data show CDR1 as SGHRS and CDR2 as YFSETQ. The CDR3 length is 15 residues. For the CDR3, the DNA is TGCGCCAGCAGCTTGGGGACAGGGGGCACAGATACGCAGTATTTT. Translating it yields CASSLGTGGTDTQYF.

This clonotype was seen repeatedly, ten times or more. The J gene is TRBJ2-7, the V gene TRBV3-1, with D maybe TRBD2 (6 bases). The ends were cut back, 3 bases at V and 6 bases at J, with 15 bases in the middle. Germline loops: CDR1 LGHDT, CDR2 YNNKEL (reference sequence). The CDR3 consists of 14 residues. The chain's CDR3 is CASSQAPGGSEQYF. CDR3 bases: TGTGCCAGCAGCCAGGCTCCCGGGGGATCCGAGCAGTACTTC.

This clonotype was counted many times. This rearrangement joins TRBV4-2 to TRBJ2-1, with 8 bases that match TRBD2. Germline V gene data show CDR1 as LGHNA and CDR2 as YNFKEQ. V lost 3 bases, J lost 0 bases, and 16 bases stayed unmatched. The CDR3 is 20 amino acids. Here the CDR3 reads CASSQGLAGASRSSYNEQFF. Written as DNA, the CDR3 is TGTGCCAGCAGCCAGGGTCTAGCGGGCGCGTCCCGGAGCTCCTACAATGAGCAGTTCTTC.

This clonotype occurred many times. The rearrangement links TRBV3-1 to TRBJ2-2, with 10 bases that match TRBD1. V was clipped by 1 base and J by 6 bases; unmatched bases: 8. The CDR3 is 17 amino acids. Germline assignment: CDR1 LGHDT and CDR2 YNNKEL (reference sequence). In nucleotides, the CDR3 is TGTGCCAGCAGCCAAGGGACAGGGGGACTAAACCCCGGGGAGCTGTTTTTT. Protein sequence: CASSQGTGGLNPGELFF.

This clonotype was seen ten or more times. V usage is TRBV4-3 and J usage is TRBJ2-7; D not resolved. The CDR3 has 16 residues. V was shortened by 0 bases and J by 6 bases, with 18 bases between the two germline ends. Germline-derived CDR1 and CDR2 are LGHNA and YSLEER. The CDR3 nucleotides read TGCGCCAGCAGCCAAGATCTGGGCGGTGGGATTGGCGAGCAGTACTTC. Amino acid sequence: CASSQDLGGGIGEQYF.

This clonotype was seen repeatedly, ten times or more. The chain recombines TRBV5-1 with TRBJ2-7, with 7 bases that match TRBD1. The CDR3 covers 14 residues. The J segment lost 3 bases and the V segment lost 0 bases, leaving 3 bases of the junction unmatched. Per the germline V gene, CDR1 is SGHRS and CDR2 is YFSETQ. The CDR3 coding sequence is TGCGCCAGCAGCTTGGGGGGACAGCTCTACGAGCAGTACTTC. Its translation is CASSLGGQLYEQYF.

Points on this clonotype: A single base separates this from a much larger clone, so it may be a read error. The chain has TRBV28 and TRBJ2-7, with D perhaps matching TRBD1 (6 bases). This CDR3 region has 14 residues. CDR1 is MDHEN and CDR2 is SYDVKM in the germline V gene. The V end lost 5 bases, the J end lost 4 bases, and 15 bases lay between the germline ends. The CDR3 region is CASSNPDRSYEQYF. The DNA for the CDR3 is TGTGCCAGCAGTAACCCTGACAGGTCGTACGAGCAGTACTTC.

This clonotype was counted at least ten times. This rearrangement joins TRBV28 to TRBJ2-7, with unresolved D. Germline V CDR1 and CDR2: MDHEN, SYDVKM. This CDR3 contains 11 residues. V shed 4 bases and J shed 4 bases, with 5 bases lying between them. The chain's CDR3 is CASSSKYEQYF. The CDR3 DNA reads TGTGCCAGCAGTTCTAAGTACGAGCAGTACTTC. The full variable domain, rest sourced from reference TRBV28 and TRBJ2-7, is DVKVTQSSRYLVKRTGEKVFLECVQDMDHENMFWYRQDPGLGLRLIYFSYDVKMKEKGDIPEGYSVSREKKERFSLILESASTNQTSMYLCASSSKYEQYFGPGTRLTVT.

The rearrangement uses TRBV11-2 and TRBJ2-1; 9 positions match TRBD1. Looked up from germline, CDR1 is SGHAT and CDR2 is FQNNGV. This CDR3 is 16 amino acids long. V lost 3 bases to trimming and J lost 6 bases; unmatched junction nucleotides: 9. CDR3 sequence (DNA): TGTGCCAGCAGCTTTACGGACAGGGGTTTGGTCAATGAGCAGTTCTTC. Amino acids: CASSFTDRGLVNEQFF.

This clonotype was counted at least ten times. V and J are TRBV5-1 and TRBJ2-5, with D hard to call. This CDR3 comprises 13 residues. V lost 0 bases and J lost 5, with 8 bases in between. Germline V gene lookup returns CDR1 SGHRS and CDR2 YFSETQ. Here the CDR3 DNA reads TGCGCCAGCAGCTTGGCCGTCTCGGAGACCCAGTACTTC. Amino acid sequence: CASSLAVSETQYF.

This clonotype was recorded at least ten times. The chain employs TRBV30 and TRBJ2-7, with unresolved D. The CDR3 has 13 amino acids. From germline, CDR1 is GTSNPN and CDR2 SVGIG (reference sequence). The ends were cut back, 4 bases at V and 3 bases at J, with 13 bases in the middle. The chain's CDR3 is CAWTRQAGYEQYF. Written as DNA, the CDR3 is TGTGCCTGGACTAGGCAGGCAGGCTACGAGCAGTACTTC.

This clonotype came up many times. The gene calls are TRBV20-1 and TRBJ2-1; either TRBD1 or TRBD2 may fit D (5 bases each). CDR1 is DFQATT and CDR2 is SNEGSKA in the germline V gene (reference sequence). The CDR3 length is 12 residues. Between the trimmed V and J ends, which lost 6 bases and 9 bases, there was a span of 15 bases. CDR3 coding DNA: TGCAGTGCCTTAGGGACGACCACTGAGCAGTTCTTC. Its translation: CSALGTTTEQFF.

This clonotype was observed many times. V and J are TRBV24-1 and TRBJ2-6, with TRBD2 identical over 7 bases. From germline, CDR1 is KGHDR and CDR2 SFDVKD. The CDR3 length is 15 residues. V dropped 7 bases and J dropped 3; count of bases not matched to a gene: 5. CDR3 sequence: CATRDTSDGANVLTF. The DNA for the CDR3 is TGTGCCACCAGAGATACTAGCGATGGGGCCAACGTCCTGACTTTC.

This clonotype was counted many times. This chain joins TRBV5-1 and TRBJ2-3; 8 bases are a match to TRBD1. Germline V CDR1 and CDR2: SGHRS, YFSETQ. The CDR3 runs 16 residues. The V and J ends lost 3 bases and 0 bases, in that order; junction bases with no gene match: 6. The CDR3 here is CASSWGTGDSTDTQYF. In DNA form, the CDR3 reads TGCGCCAGCAGCTGGGGGACAGGTGATAGCACAGATACGCAGTATTTT.

This clonotype was detected many times. The V gene is TRBV20-1, the J gene TRBJ2-3, with D possibly being TRBD2 (6 bases). CDR1 is DFQATT, CDR2 SNEGSKA, per germline (reference sequence). The CDR3 is 12 residues long. With 6 bases removed from V and 4 bases from J, the gap between germline ends came to 11 bases. CDR3 bases: TGCAGTGCCGAGGAGGGCGCAGATACGCAGTATTTT. This codes for CSAEEGADTQYF.

The sample holds many counts of this clonotype. The genes are TRBV27 and TRBJ2-2, with 8 bases that match TRBD2. J was trimmed by 6 bases and V by 6 bases; bases with no gene match: 3. Per germline, CDR1 MNHEY and CDR2 SMNVEV (reference sequence). The CDR3 loop spans 13 amino acids. The CDR3 region is CASRRGGSGELFF. The CDR3 nucleotides are TGTGCCAGCAGACGGGGGGGATCCGGGGAGCTGTTTTTT.

V and J are TRBV7-9 and TRBJ2-7; 12 bases agree with TRBD1. Germline lookup yields CDR1 SEHNR and CDR2 FQNEAQ (reference sequence). Unmatched junction bases numbered 8, after V lost 5 bases and J lost 6 bases. The CDR3 sequence is 15 residues long. CDR3 nucleotide sequence: TGTGCCAGCAGCCGGGACAGGGGGCTCCTTGGCGAGCAGTACTTC. Its translation: CASSRDRGLLGEQYF.

The J gene is TRBJ2-3, the V gene TRBV5-1, with TRBD2 matching 7 bases. With 0 bases clipped from V and 2 bases from J, the junction kept 6 bases outside the gene matches. There are 16 residues in the CDR3. Looked up from germline, CDR1 is SGHRS and CDR2 is YFSETQ. CDR3: CASSLEREANTDTQYF. CDR3 sequence (DNA): TGCGCCAGCAGCTTGGAACGGGAGGCAAACACAGATACGCAGTATTTT. Full variable domain (rest looked up from reference TRBV5-1 and TRBJ2-3): KAGVTQTPRYLIKTRGQQVTLSCSPISGHRSVSWYQQTPGQGLQFLFEYFSETQRNKGNFPGRFSGRQFSNSRSEMNVSTLELGDSALYLCASSLEREANTDTQYFGPGTRLTVL.